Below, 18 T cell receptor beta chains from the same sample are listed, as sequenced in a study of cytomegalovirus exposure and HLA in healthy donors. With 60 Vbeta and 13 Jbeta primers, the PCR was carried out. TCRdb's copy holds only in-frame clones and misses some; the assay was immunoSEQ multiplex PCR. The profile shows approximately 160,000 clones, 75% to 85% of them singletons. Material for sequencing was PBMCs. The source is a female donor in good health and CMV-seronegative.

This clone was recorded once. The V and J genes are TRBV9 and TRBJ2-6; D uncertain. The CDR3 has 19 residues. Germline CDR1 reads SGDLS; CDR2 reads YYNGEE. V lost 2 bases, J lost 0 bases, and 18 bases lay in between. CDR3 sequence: CASSVVDMHQTSGANVLTF. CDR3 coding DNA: TGTGCCAGCAGCGTGGTCGACATGCACCAAACCTCTGGGGCCAACGTCCTGACTTTC.

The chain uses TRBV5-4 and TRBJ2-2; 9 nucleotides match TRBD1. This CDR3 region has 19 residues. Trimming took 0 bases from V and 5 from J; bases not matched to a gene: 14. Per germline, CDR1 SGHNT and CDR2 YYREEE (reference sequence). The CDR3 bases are TGTGCCAGCAGCTTGGCCCTACAGGGGGCAATAGGTTTGACCGGGGAGCTGTTTTTT. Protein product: CASSLALQGAIGLTGELFF.

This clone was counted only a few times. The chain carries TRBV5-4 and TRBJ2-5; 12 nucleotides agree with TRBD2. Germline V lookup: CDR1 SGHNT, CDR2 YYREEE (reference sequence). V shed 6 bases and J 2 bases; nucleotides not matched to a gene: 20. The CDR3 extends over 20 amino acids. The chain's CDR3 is CASTSAYRTSGIPYQETQYF. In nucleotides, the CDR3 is TGTGCCAGCACCTCGGCCTATCGGACTAGCGGGATCCCTTATCAAGAGACCCAGTACTTC.

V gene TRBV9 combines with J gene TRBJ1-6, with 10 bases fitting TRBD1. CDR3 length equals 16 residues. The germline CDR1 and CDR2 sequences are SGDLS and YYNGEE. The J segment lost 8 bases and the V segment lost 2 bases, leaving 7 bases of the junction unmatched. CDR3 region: CASSVTPGTGDSPLHF. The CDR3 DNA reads TGTGCCAGCAGCGTCACTCCTGGGACAGGGGATTCACCCCTCCACTTT.

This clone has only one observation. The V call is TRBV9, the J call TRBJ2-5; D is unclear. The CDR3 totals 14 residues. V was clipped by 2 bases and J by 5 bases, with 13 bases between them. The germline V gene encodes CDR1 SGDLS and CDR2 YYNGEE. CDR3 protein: CASSVRQTGETQYF. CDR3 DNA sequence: TGTGCCAGCAGCGTTAGACAAACCGGCGAGACCCAGTACTTC. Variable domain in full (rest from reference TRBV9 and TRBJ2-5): DSGVTQTPKHLITATGQRVTLRCSPRSGDLSVYWYQQSLDQGLQFLIQYYNGEERAKGNILERFSAQQFPDLHSELNLSSLELGDSALYFCASSVRQTGETQYFGPGTRLLVL.

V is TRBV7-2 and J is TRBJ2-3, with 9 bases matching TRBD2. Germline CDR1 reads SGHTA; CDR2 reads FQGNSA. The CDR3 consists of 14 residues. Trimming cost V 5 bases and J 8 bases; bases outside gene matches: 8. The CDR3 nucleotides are TGTGCCAGCAGCCCCCCAGCGGGGGGCGGTACGCAGTATTTT. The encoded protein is CASSPPAGGGTQYF.

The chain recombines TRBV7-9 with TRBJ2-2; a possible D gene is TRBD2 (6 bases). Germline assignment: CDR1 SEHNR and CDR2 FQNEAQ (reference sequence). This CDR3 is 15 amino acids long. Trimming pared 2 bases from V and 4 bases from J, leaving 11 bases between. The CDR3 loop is CASSLISGVTGELFF. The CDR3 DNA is TGTGCCAGCAGCTTAATTAGCGGTGTCACCGGGGAGCTGTTTTTT.

The CDR3 spells CASSPHESRGGANEQFF. In DNA form, the CDR3 reads TGTGCCAGCAGCCCCCACGAGTCCCGCGGGGGGGCTAATGAGCAGTTCTTC. J is TRBJ2-1 and V is TRBV7-9; 9 bases are shared with TRBD2. The CDR3 spans 17 residues. Germline V gives CDR1 SEHNR, CDR2 FQNEAQ (reference sequence). With V trimmed by 5 bases and J by 7 bases, 15 bases remained unmatched.

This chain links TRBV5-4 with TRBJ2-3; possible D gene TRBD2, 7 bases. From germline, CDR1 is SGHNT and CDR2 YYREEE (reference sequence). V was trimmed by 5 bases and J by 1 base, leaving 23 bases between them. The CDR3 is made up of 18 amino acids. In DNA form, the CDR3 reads TGTGCCAGCAGGTTCCGTCGGGGGGCAGGGAGGGGCACAGATACGCAGTATTTT. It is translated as CASRFRRGAGRGTDTQYF.

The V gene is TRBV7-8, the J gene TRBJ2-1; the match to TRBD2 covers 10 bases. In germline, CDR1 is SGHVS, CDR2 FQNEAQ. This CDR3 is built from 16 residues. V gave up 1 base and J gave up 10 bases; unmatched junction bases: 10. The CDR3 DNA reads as TGTGCCAGCAGCTTAGTAGCGGGGGGCCGTTGGGGCGAGCAGTTCTTC. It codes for CASSLVAGGRWGEQFF.

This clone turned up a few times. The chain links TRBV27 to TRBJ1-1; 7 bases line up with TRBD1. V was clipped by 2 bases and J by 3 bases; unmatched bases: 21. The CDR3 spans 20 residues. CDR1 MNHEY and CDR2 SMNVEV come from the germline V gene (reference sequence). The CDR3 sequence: CASSLGGSGLDRAVDTEAFF. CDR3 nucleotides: TGTGCCAGCAGTTTAGGAGGGAGTGGTCTAGACAGGGCGGTGGACACTGAAGCTTTCTTT.

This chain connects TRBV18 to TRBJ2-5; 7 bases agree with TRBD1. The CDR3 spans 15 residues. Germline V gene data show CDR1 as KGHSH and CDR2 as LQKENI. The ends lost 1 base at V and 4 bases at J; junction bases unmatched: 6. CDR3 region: CASSPQKGAGETQYF. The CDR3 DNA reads TGTGCCAGCTCACCACAGAAGGGGGCAGGAGAGACCCAGTACTTC.

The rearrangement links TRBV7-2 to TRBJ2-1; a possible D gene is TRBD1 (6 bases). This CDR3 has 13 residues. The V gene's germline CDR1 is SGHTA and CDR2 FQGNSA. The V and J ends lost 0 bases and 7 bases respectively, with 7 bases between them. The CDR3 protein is CASSLAGGNEQFF. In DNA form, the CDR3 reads TGTGCCAGCAGCTTAGCAGGGGGTAATGAGCAGTTCTTC.

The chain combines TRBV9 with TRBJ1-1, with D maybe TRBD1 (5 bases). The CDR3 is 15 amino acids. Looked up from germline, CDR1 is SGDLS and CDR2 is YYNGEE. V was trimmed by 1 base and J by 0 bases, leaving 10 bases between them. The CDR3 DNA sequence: TGTGCCAGCAGCGTACGGGCGGACATGAACACTGAAGCTTTCTTT. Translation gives CASSVRADMNTEAFF.

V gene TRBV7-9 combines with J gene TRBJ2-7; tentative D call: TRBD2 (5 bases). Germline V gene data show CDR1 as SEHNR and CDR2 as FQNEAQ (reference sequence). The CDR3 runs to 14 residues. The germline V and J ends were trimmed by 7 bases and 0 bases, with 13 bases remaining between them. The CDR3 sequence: CASTVGGSSYEQYF. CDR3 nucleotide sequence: TGTGCCAGCACCGTCGGAGGTAGCTCCTACGAGCAGTACTTC. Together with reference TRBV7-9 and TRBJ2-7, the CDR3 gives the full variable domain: DTGVSQNPRHKITKRGQNVTFRCDPISEHNRLYWYRQTLGQGPEFLTYFQNEAQLEKSRLLSDRFSAERPKGSFSTLEIQRTEQGDSAMYLCASTVGGSSYEQYFGPGTRLTVT.

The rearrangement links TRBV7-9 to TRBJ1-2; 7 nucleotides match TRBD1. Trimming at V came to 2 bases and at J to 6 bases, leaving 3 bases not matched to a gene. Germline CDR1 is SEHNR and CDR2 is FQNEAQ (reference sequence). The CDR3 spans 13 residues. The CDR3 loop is CASSLSGTDGYTF. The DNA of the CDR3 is TGTGCCAGCAGCTTATCTGGGACAGATGGCTACACCTTC. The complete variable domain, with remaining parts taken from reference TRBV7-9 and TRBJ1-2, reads DTGVSQNPRHKITKRGQNVTFRCDPISEHNRLYWYRQTLGQGPEFLTYFQNEAQLEKSRLLSDRFSAERPKGSFSTLEIQRTEQGDSAMYLCASSLSGTDGYTFGSGTRLTVV.

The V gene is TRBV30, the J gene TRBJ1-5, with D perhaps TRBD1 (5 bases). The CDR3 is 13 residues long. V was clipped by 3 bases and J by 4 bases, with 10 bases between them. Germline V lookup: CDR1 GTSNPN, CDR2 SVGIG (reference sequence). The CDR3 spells CAWSAGQNQPQHF. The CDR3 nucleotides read TGTGCCTGGAGCGCGGGGCAGAATCAGCCCCAGCATTTT.

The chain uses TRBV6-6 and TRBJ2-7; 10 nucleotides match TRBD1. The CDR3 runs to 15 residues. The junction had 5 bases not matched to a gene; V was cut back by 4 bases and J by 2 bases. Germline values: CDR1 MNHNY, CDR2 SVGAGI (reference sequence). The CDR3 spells CASSSIGTGAYEQYF. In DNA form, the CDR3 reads TGTGCCAGCAGTTCGATCGGGACAGGGGCCTACGAGCAGTACTTC.